Following are 11 T cell receptor beta chains from one sample sequenced in a study of blood T cell repertoires in COVID-19. Assay: immunoSEQ multiplex PCR; the TCRdb copy retains only in-frame clones and omits some. Here the sample spans a few hundred thousand clones, more than 75% being singletons. The sample comprised peripheral blood. Receptors originate from a woman between 45 and 60 years old with acute or convalescent COVID-19.

The V and J genes are TRBV11-1 and TRBJ2-1; TRBD1 aligns across 8 bases. V shed 5 bases and J 5 bases; nucleotides not matched to a gene: 11. CDR3 length: 16 amino acids. Looked up from germline, CDR1 is SGHAT and CDR2 is FQDESV (reference sequence). The CDR3 is CASSARQGLSHNEQFF. In DNA form, the CDR3 reads TGTGCCAGCAGCGCAAGACAGGGGCTTTCACACAATGAGCAGTTCTTC.

The rearrangement uses TRBV27 and TRBJ1-6; D is uncertain. This CDR3 contains 17 residues. V was cut by 3 bases and J by 0 bases, with 12 bases left in between. The germline V gene encodes CDR1 MNHEY and CDR2 SMNVEV (reference sequence). The CDR3 DNA sequence: TGTGCCAGCAGTTTCGGACGGGAGAGCTCCTATAATTCACCCCTCCACTTT. Encoded protein: CASSFGRESSYNSPLHF.

The chain recombines TRBV7-3 with TRBJ1-1; unclear D gene. Germline loops: CDR1 SGHTA, CDR2 FQGTGA. CDR3 length: 14 amino acids. The ends were cut back, 3 bases at V and 1 base at J, with 9 bases in the middle. The CDR3 DNA is TGTGCCAGCAGCTTTAACAGCGGGAACACTGAAGCTTTCTTT. As protein: CASSFNSGNTEAFF.

The chain recombines TRBV9 with TRBJ2-1, with a tentative D call TRBD2 (5 bases). Germline CDR1 is SGDLS and CDR2 is YYNGEE. The CDR3 has 16 amino acids. V dropped 2 bases and J dropped 0 bases, with 12 bases sitting between them. CDR3 sequence (DNA): TGTGCCAGCAGCGTGAGAACGGGGAGCTCCTACAATGAGCAGTTCTTC. Amino acids: CASSVRTGSSYNEQFF.

The chain uses TRBV7-2 and TRBJ2-3; 11 nucleotides agree with TRBD2. This CDR3 region has 18 residues. Germline CDR1 SGHTA, CDR2 FQGNSA. Trimming cost V 2 bases and J 3 bases; bases outside gene matches: 10. The CDR3 nucleotides read TGTGCCAGCAGCTTAACCCTTAGCGGGAGGGCCGAAACAGATACGCAGTATTTT. It yields the protein CASSLTLSGRAETDTQYF.

V and J are TRBV6-2 or TRBV6-3 and TRBJ2-7; 9 bases agree with TRBD2. The V gene's germline CDR1 is MNHEY and CDR2 SVGEGT. The CDR3 runs 16 residues. With V trimmed by 6 bases and J by 4 bases, 13 bases remained unmatched. The CDR3 loop reads CASSHRPGTSLYEQYF. DNA for the CDR3: TGTGCCAGCAGCCACCGCCCCGGGACTAGCCTATACGAGCAGTACTTC.

The rearrangement joins TRBV21-1 to TRBJ1-5; the D call TRBD1 from the table was never checked on the DNA. TRBV21-1 is flagged as a pseudogene. The CDR3 sequence is 18 residues long. CDR3 protein: CASFGDRERPHRGQPQHF. The DNA of the CDR3 is TGTGCCAGCTTCGGGGACAGGGAGCGCCCCCATCGAGGGCAGCCCCAGCATTTT.

The chain combines TRBV18 with TRBJ1-2; D may be TRBD1 (6 bases). Looked up from germline, CDR1 is KGHSH and CDR2 is LQKENI. CDR3 length: 16 residues. V gave up 2 bases and J gave up 0 bases, with 13 bases separating them. Here the CDR3 reads CASSPTGTPSNYGYTF. CDR3 DNA sequence: TGTGCCAGCTCACCAACCGGGACACCGTCTAACTATGGCTACACCTTC.

CDR3 sequence reads: CASSAGQGNIQYF. CDR3 sequence (DNA): TGTGCCAGCAGTGCGGGACAGGGCAACATTCAGTACTTC. The chain recombines TRBV27 with TRBJ2-4, with 9 bases fitting TRBD1. The ends lost 5 bases at V and 7 bases at J; junction bases unmatched: 3. From germline, CDR1 is MNHEY and CDR2 SMNVEV (reference sequence). The CDR3 length is 13 residues.

The chain joins TRBV7-2 to TRBJ1-2, with D maybe TRBD1 (6 bases). Trimming removed 0 bases at V and 8 bases at J, with 16 bases between. The CDR3 extends over 15 amino acids. The germline V gene encodes CDR1 SGHTA and CDR2 FQGNSA. The CDR3 sequence: CASSLAGPGVRGYTF. CDR3 coding DNA: TGTGCCAGCAGCTTAGCGGGGCCAGGGGTAAGGGGCTACACCTTC.

This sequence joins TRBV29-1 and TRBJ2-5, with no clear D. Germline values: CDR1 SQVTM, CDR2 ANQGSEA. This CDR3 spans 13 amino acids. The V gene lost 4 bases and the J gene lost 1 base, with 10 bases spanning the gap. For the CDR3, the DNA is TGCAGCGTTGTTTCCCTCTTCCAAGAGACCCAGTACTTC. As protein: CSVVSLFQETQYF.